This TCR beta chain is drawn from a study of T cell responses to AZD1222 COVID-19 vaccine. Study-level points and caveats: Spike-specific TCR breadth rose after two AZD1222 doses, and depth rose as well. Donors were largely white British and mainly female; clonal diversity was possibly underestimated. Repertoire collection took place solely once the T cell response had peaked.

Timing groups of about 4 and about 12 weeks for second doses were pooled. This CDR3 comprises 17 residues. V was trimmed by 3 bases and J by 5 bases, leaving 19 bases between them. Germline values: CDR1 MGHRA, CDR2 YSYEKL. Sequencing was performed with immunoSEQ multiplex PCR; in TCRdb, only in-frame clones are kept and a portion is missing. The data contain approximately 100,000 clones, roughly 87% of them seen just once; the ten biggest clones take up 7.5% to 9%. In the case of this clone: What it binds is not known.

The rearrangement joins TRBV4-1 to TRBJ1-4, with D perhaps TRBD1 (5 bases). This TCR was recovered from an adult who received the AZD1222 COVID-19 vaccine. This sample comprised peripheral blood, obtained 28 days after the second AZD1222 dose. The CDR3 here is CASSHLLRTTKNEKLFF. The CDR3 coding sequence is TGCGCCAGCAGCCACCTACTTCGGACAACTAAGAATGAAAAACTGTTTTTT.